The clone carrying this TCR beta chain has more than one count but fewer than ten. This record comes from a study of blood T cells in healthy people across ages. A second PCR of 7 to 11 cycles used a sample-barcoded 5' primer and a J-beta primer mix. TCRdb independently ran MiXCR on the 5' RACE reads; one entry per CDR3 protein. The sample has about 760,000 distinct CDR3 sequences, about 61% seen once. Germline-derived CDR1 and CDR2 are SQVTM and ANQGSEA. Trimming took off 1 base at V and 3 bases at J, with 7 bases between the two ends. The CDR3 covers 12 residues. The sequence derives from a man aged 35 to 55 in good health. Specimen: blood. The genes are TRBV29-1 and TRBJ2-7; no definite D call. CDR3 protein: CSVEGPYYEQYF. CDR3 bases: TGCAGCGTTGAAGGGCCGTACTACGAGCAGTACTTC.